What follows are 21 T cell receptor beta chains derived from one specimen sequenced in a study of blood T cell repertoires in COVID-19 (dated by TCRdb to about 2020). The library was prepared using the immunoSEQ multiplex PCR assay. Not all clones reach the TCRdb copy of this immuneACCESS table, which keeps in-frame sequences only. Checked studies attribute under half of the gap to unresolved V genes and leave the rest unexplained. This sample comprises 250,000 to 400,000 clones, about 85% of them detected only once. The ten largest clones represent around 1.9% of the sample. Sequenced sample: PBMCs or T cells enriched from blood (not recorded which). The source of these receptors is a woman under 40 who had been exposed to COVID-19.

CDR3 sequence (DNA): TGTGCCACCAGTGACCTGGGGGGGCATACGCAGTATTTT. Translated: CATSDLGGHTQYF. The chain has TRBV24-1 and TRBJ2-3, with D possibly matching TRBD2 (7 bases). V gave up 4 bases and J gave up 7 bases, with 11 bases separating them. CDR3 size: 13 residues. Germline V gives CDR1 KGHDR, CDR2 SFDVKD.

This chain connects TRBV3-1 (or the pseudogene TRBV3-2) to TRBJ2-7; TRBD1 aligns across 12 bases. The CDR3 is 16 residues long. Germline CDR1 is LGHDT and CDR2 is YNNKEL (reference sequence). Losses at the gene ends were 1 base for V and 7 bases for J; bases not matched to a gene: 8. CDR3 in DNA: TGTGCCAGCAGCCAAGCTAGGGGACAGGGGGCTTATGAGCAGTACTTC. Its translation is CASSQARGQGAYEQYF.

The chain has TRBV5-1 and TRBJ2-7; a weak D match, TRBD1 (5 bases). In germline, CDR1 is SGHRS, CDR2 YFSETQ. Trimming removed 2 bases at V and 0 bases at J, with 12 bases between. The CDR3 covers 15 residues. This CDR3 is CASSLTQGYSYEQYF. The CDR3 DNA sequence: TGCGCCAGCAGCTTAACCCAGGGCTACTCCTACGAGCAGTACTTC.

The chain employs TRBV12-3 or TRBV12-4 and TRBJ1-1; possibly TRBD1 for D (5 bases). Trimming took 5 bases from V and 8 from J, leaving 12 bases between them. The CDR3 runs 12 residues. DNA of the CDR3: TGTGCCAGCAGTCTCTATCGACAGGAAGCTTTCTTT. Amino acid sequence: CASSLYRQEAFF.

The rearrangement links TRBV27 to TRBJ1-6; 8 nucleotides agree with TRBD1. The CDR3 runs 16 residues. Losses at the gene ends were 6 bases for V and 5 bases for J; bases not matched to a gene: 9. Germline V gene lookup returns CDR1 MNHEY and CDR2 SMNVEV (reference sequence). The CDR3 coding sequence is TGTGCCAGCAGACCTATAGACAGGGGTCATAATTCACCCCTCCACTTT. This gives the protein CASRPIDRGHNSPLHF.

The chain employs TRBV4-1 and TRBJ2-1; 11 bases agree with TRBD1. V gave up 1 base and J gave up 2 bases; unmatched junction bases: 13. This CDR3 spans 20 amino acids. Germline CDR1 is MGHRA and CDR2 is YSYEKL. The CDR3 nucleotides are TGCGCCAGCAGCCAAGGGTGGGACAGGGGGGTATCGGGTCCCTACAATGAGCAGTTCTTC. Translated, it gives CASSQGWDRGVSGPYNEQFF.

This clone was seen only once. V is TRBV28 and J is TRBJ2-3, with 8 nucleotides matching TRBD2. This CDR3 region has 16 residues. The junction had 13 bases not matched to a gene; V was cut back by 6 bases and J by 5 bases. The germline V gene encodes CDR1 MDHEN and CDR2 SYDVKM. CDR3 loop: CASRALAGPTEDTQYF. DNA of the CDR3: TGTGCCAGCAGGGCCCTAGCGGGCCCCACCGAAGATACGCAGTATTTT.

This chain joins TRBV24-1 and TRBJ1-3; D possibly corresponds to TRBD1 (5 bases). This CDR3 is built from 14 residues. The germline V gene encodes CDR1 KGHDR and CDR2 SFDVKD. V was cut by 2 bases and J by 2 bases, with 6 bases left in between. The CDR3 protein is CATSDSRAGNTIYF. In nucleotides, the CDR3 is TGTGCCACCAGTGATTCCAGGGCTGGAAACACCATATATTTT.

This chain links TRBV6-2 or TRBV6-3 with TRBJ2-3; perhaps TRBD2 as D (6 bases). Between the trimmed V and J ends, which lost 3 bases and 6 bases, there was a span of 10 bases. Germline V gene lookup returns CDR1 MNHEY and CDR2 SVGEGT. The CDR3 sequence is 13 residues long. CDR3 sequence: CASSYAGMDTQYF. CDR3 DNA sequence: TGTGCCAGCAGTTATGCGGGGATGGATACGCAGTATTTT.

This sequence joins TRBV30 and TRBJ1-3; 9 nucleotides line up with TRBD1. The CDR3 length is 14 residues. Germline CDR1 and CDR2: GTSNPN and SVGIG (reference sequence). Germline trimming cut 4 bases from V and 4 bases from J; bases unmatched to any gene: 5. In DNA, the CDR3 is TGTGCCTGGAACAGGGGGCCGGGGGGAAACACCATATATTTT. This translates into CAWNRGPGGNTIYF. Combining the CDR3 with reference TRBV30 and TRBJ1-3 gives the whole variable domain SQTIHQWPATLVQPVGSPLSLECTVEGTSNPNLYWYRQAAGRGLQLLFYSVGIGQISSEVPQNLSASRPQDRQFILSSKKLLLSDSGFYLCAWNRGPGGNTIYFGEGSWLTVV.

The rearrangement joins TRBV3-1 (or the pseudogene TRBV3-2) to TRBJ1-1; D not certain. V shed 3 bases and J shed 0 bases, with 8 bases lying between them. Germline CDR1 is LGHDT and CDR2 is YNNKEL (reference sequence). The CDR3 is 14 residues long. This CDR3 is CASSHSGLNTEAFF. The CDR3 DNA follows: TGTGCCAGCAGCCATTCAGGATTGAACACTGAAGCTTTCTTT.

The V call is TRBV27, the J call TRBJ1-1, with D hard to call. This CDR3 is built from 13 residues. Germline CDR1 is MNHEY and CDR2 is SMNVEV (reference sequence). Trimming removed 6 bases from V and 1 base from J, with 9 bases in between. The CDR3 region has the DNA TGTGCCAGCAGACGGCAGGCGAACACTGAAGCTTTCTTT. Translating gives CASRRQANTEAFF.

The V call is TRBV6-1, the J call TRBJ2-3; D may be TRBD2 (6 bases). The length of the CDR3 is 16 residues. The germline V and J ends were trimmed by 4 bases and 6 bases, with 20 bases remaining between them. Germline V gene lookup returns CDR1 MNHNS and CDR2 SASEGT. The CDR3: CASSGRGGRSRDTQYF. The DNA of the CDR3 is TGTGCCAGCAGTGGCCGTGGGGGGAGATCTAGGGATACGCAGTATTTT.

This chain links TRBV27 with TRBJ2-5, with a possible D match to TRBD1 (6 bases). In germline, CDR1 is MNHEY, CDR2 SMNVEV (reference sequence). The ends were cut back, 8 bases at V and 4 bases at J, with 17 bases in the middle. CDR3 length equals 14 residues. CDR3 nucleotides: TGTGCCAGCGGTGCTAGGGACAACAGAGAGACCCAGTACTTC. As protein: CASGARDNRETQYF.

The CDR3 protein is CAISEPSGSGSYNEQFF. The CDR3 nucleotides read TGTGCCATCAGTGAGCCTTCCGGGTCTGGCTCCTACAATGAGCAGTTCTTC. The J gene is TRBJ2-1, the V gene TRBV10-3; D gene uncertain. The CDR3 is 17 residues long. From germline, CDR1 is ENHRY and CDR2 SYGVKD. The V end lost 2 bases, the J end lost 0 bases, and 14 bases lay between the germline ends.

The chain has TRBV6-1 and TRBJ1-2; 10 positions match TRBD1. CDR1 and CDR2 from the germline V gene are MNHNS and SASEGT. V trimming: 1 base; J trimming: 4 bases; junction bases outside the gene matches: 3. The CDR3 is 15 amino acids. CDR3 sequence: CASSEVGTGVYGYTF. The CDR3 coding sequence is TGTGCCAGCAGTGAAGTCGGGACAGGGGTCTATGGCTACACCTTC.

This chain connects TRBV19 to TRBJ1-5, with D possibly TRBD1 on 6 matching bases. CDR1 LNHDA and CDR2 SQIVND come from the germline V gene (reference sequence). Trimming cost V 7 bases and J 5 bases, with 12 bases left between them. This CDR3 spans 13 amino acids. The CDR3 coding sequence is TGTGCCAGTAATTGGGGGGGCGATCAGCCCCAGCATTTT. Translating it yields CASNWGGDQPQHF.

This clone was counted a single time. The genes are TRBV28 and TRBJ1-3, with D perhaps TRBD1 (5 bases). With 6 bases removed from V and 0 bases from J, the gap between germline ends came to 12 bases. The germline V gene encodes CDR1 MDHEN and CDR2 SYDVKM. This CDR3 has 15 amino acids. In DNA, the CDR3 is TGTGCCAGCAGGAGATTAAGGGGCTCTGGAAACACCATATATTTT. Its translation: CASRRLRGSGNTIYF.

The chain uses TRBV9 and TRBJ1-2; TRBD1 matches 7 bases. Germline loops: CDR1 SGDLS, CDR2 YYNGEE. This CDR3 is 14 amino acids long. V trimming: 1 base; J trimming: 8 bases; junction bases outside the gene matches: 8. The CDR3 DNA is TGTGCCAGCAGCGTACGAGAAGGGGGCGCGGGCTACACCTTC. This sequence encodes CASSVREGGAGYTF.

This chain joins TRBV6-5 and TRBJ1-6; D is ambiguous. Germline V lookup: CDR1 MNHEY, CDR2 SVGAGI. The CDR3 is 13 residues long. Trimming pared 6 bases from V and 7 bases from J, leaving 10 bases between. The CDR3, as DNA: TGTGCCAGCAGCCAAGCCTTAAATTCACCCCTCCACTTT. Translating gives CASSQALNSPLHF.

This clone showed up just once. This CDR3 reads CASSLKGGTNEQFF. CDR3 DNA sequence: TGTGCCAGCAGTTTAAAGGGCGGGACCAATGAGCAGTTCTTC. The chain uses TRBV27 and TRBJ2-1; D possibly corresponds to TRBD2 (6 bases). Trimming pared 2 bases from V and 6 bases from J, leaving 11 bases between. CDR3 length: 14 amino acids. The germline gives CDR1 MNHEY, CDR2 SMNVEV (reference sequence).